This T cell receptor beta chain came from a study of prognosis after radiotherapy for stage I lung cancer. On the study more broadly: Stereotactic body radiotherapy was given without concurrent therapy, and no patient received both at once.

Note on this clonotype: Its matching antigen is unknown.

TCR beta CDR3 was amplified from genomic DNA by two-round multiplex PCR. Primers specific to each TRBV and TRBJ gene drove first-round PCR. Each CDR3 protein gets one entry after TCRdb re-called the multiplex PCR reads with MiXCR. The sample holds around 20,000 distinct CDR3 sequences, 50% to 60% seen once. General study results and limits: A drop in unique TCR clone counts was seen after stereotactic body radiation therapy, median around 9,500 versus 6,500. Patients who had metastases reportedly showed TRBV and TRBJ gene usage that varied from that of patients who did not.

CDR3 length equals 17 residues. Germline loops: CDR1 MDHEN, CDR2 SYDVKM. Trimming removed 5 bases from V and 5 bases from J, with 19 bases in between. The V gene is TRBV28, the J gene TRBJ1-6; D remains unclear. The specimen was PBMCs, collected before or after stereotactic body radiation therapy (not recorded which). This sequence was found in a donor aged 50 or older with non-small cell lung cancer. In nucleotides, the CDR3 is TGTGCCAGCAGTATCGTCCTCGGGCTTATTAATAATTCACCCCTCCACTTT. This codes for CASSIVLGLINNSPLHF.